This T cell receptor beta chain was captured in a study of blood T cell repertoires in COVID-19. As for the study in general: PBMCs, B-cell-depleted T cells, or T cells were the source of the cDNA or gDNA that made up the material.

This CDR3 is built from 15 residues. Germline loops: CDR1 SQVTM, CDR2 ANQGSEA. V dropped 4 bases and J dropped 4; count of bases not matched to a gene: 10. Clones were read by immunoSEQ multiplex PCR, and TCRdb kept only the in-frame ones, dropping some. The table records 200,000 or so clones, around 82% of them present only once. This chain links TRBV29-1 with TRBJ1-2; TRBD1 agrees at 9 bases. The sample was PBMCs or T cells enriched from blood (not recorded which). This sequence originates from a woman aged 50 to 60 who had been exposed to COVID-19. This CDR3 reads CSVGQGGGVSYGYTF. The CDR3 DNA follows: TGCAGCGTTGGACAGGGGGGCGGCGTATCCTATGGCTACACCTTC. Based on the CDR3 plus reference TRBV29-1 and TRBJ1-2, the full variable domain is SAVISQKPSRDICQRGTSLTIQCQVDSQVTMMFWYRQQPGQSLTLIATANQGSEATYESGFVIDKFPISRPNLTFSTLTVSNMSPEDSSIYLCSVGQGGGVSYGYTFGSGTRLTVV.